This TCR beta chain was profiled in a study of OX40 agonist ivuxolimab in advanced cancers. Broadly, across the study: Ivuxolimab, which targeted the costimulatory receptor OX40 (CD134), was an agonistic, fully human IgG2 monoclonal antibody. Intravenous ivuxolimab was administered to patients every 2 weeks at six dose levels: 0.01, 0.1, 0.3, 1.5, 3 and 10 mg/kg. Of the roughly 54 patients in dose escalation, about 20 had hepatocellular carcinoma, some 15 had melanoma, 9 had renal cell carcinoma and 9 had head and neck cancer. A male proportion of approximately 83% and a mean age of approximately 62 years, ranging from 23 to 79, were recorded for the dose-escalation cohort. Prior anti-PD-1, anti-PD-L1 or anti-CTLA-4 therapy was permitted, and checkpoint inhibitors had been received by less than 45% of dose-escalation patients. Partial responses were achieved by three dose-escalation patients, of whom one had hepatocellular carcinoma and two had cutaneous melanoma. The purpose of peripheral TCRbeta sequencing was to test whether ivuxolimab changed TCR sequence diversity and led to clonal T-cell expansion. The paper describes the monotherapy dose-escalation part (N ≈ 50 patients) of the phase I trial of ivuxolimab.

Patients with autoimmune disease history or receiving systemic immunosuppression were excluded from the trial. In every dose cohort, peripheral blood was drawn for TCR sequencing at baseline, cycle 4 day 1, and cycle 7 day 1. The samples were taken from a phase I, first-in-human, multicenter, open-label dose-escalation trial of ivuxolimab. Adults with locally advanced or metastatic melanoma, renal cell carcinoma, hepatocellular carcinoma or head and neck squamous cell carcinoma were enrolled in the trial. Before TCR sequencing, CD4+ and CD8+ T cells were separately sorted from peripheral blood. The trim is 0 bases for V and 2 bases for J, with a gap of 16 bases between the germline ends. From the cysteine up to the phenylalanine, the CDR3 has a length of 17 residues. The kept DNA is CDR3 alone, 51 bases in frame from the first base. Sequences SGDLS (CDR1) and YYNGEE (CDR2) are obtained from the germline V gene.

Genomic DNA was isolated from the sorted cells so that the TCRbeta CDR3 region could be sequenced. TCRbeta CDR3 regions were sequenced using the immunoSEQ Assay. TCRdb provides this immuneACCESS table in a form limited to in-frame rearrangements. Some clones are lacking; in checked studies, under half of them reflect an unresolved V gene, and why the rest are absent is not known. The sample table shows about 50,000 clones, and about 76% are seen once. About 1% of the sample is taken by the ten largest. Comment on this clone: Its antigen specificity is not known. No base qualities exist here, and no much larger clone lies one base off it.

Overall results and qualifications from the work: On average, CD8+ T cells showed more expanded clones than CD4+ T cells after ivuxolimab. The antigen specificity of the clonally expanded peripheral T cells was not determined. Low levels of normalized T-cell clonal expansion were also seen in some patients who did not respond. In the 0.1-3.0 mg/kg groups, partial responders had among the lowest normalized peripheral clonal expansion, particularly in CD8+ T cells. At doses from 0.1 to 3.0 mg/kg, clonal expansion was seen in both CD4+ and CD8+ blood T cells between baseline and week 6.

The specimen comprised CD4+ or CD8+ T cells sorted from blood, sampled in a trial of the OX40 agonist ivuxolimab. The sequence is built from TRBV9 and TRBJ2-3, and the D gene may be TRBD2, 6 bases matching. The receptor was isolated from an adult with an advanced solid tumor such as melanoma, head and neck, liver or kidney cancer. The bases are TGTGCCAGCAGCGTAGGGGTGGGGCTAGCGATCACAGATACGCAGTATTTT. Its product reads: CASSVGVGLAITDTQYF.